These 25 T cell receptor beta chains share one sample of origin, sequenced in a study of T-cell reconstitution after alpha-beta-depleted transplantation in children. Researchers prepared the TCRbeta library using unique molecular identifiers, the study reports. Using its own MiXCR run on the PCR reads, TCRdb lists one record per CDR3 protein. The sample has under 400,000 distinct CDR3 sequences; about a quarter are singletons. The specimen was PBMCs, mostly from graft donor cells, collected 180 days after TCRalphabeta/CD19-depleted stem cell transplant. Receptors originate from a male patient under 18 who had a stem cell transplant for acute lymphoblastic leukemia, so the T cells may come from the graft donor.

The chain links TRBV2 to TRBJ1-4; unclear D gene. CDR3 length: 16 amino acids. Trimming shortened V by 4 bases and J by 4 bases, and 16 bases separated the two germline ends. CDR1 and CDR2 (germline): SNHLY, FYNNEI. DNA for the CDR3: TGTGCCAGCAGTGGTGGTGCGAGAGGATTTAATGAAAAACTGTTTTTT. It yields the protein CASSGGARGFNEKLFF. Using reference TRBV2 and TRBJ1-4 for the parts outside the CDR3, the full variable domain is EPEVTQTPSHQVTQMGQEVILRCVPISNHLYFYWYRQILGQKVEFLVSFYNNEISEKSEIFDDQFSVERPDGSNFTLKIRSTKLEDSAMYFCASSGGARGFNEKLFFGSGTQLSVL.

The V gene is TRBV11-2, the J gene TRBJ2-1, with D perhaps TRBD1 (5 bases). The ends were cut back, 1 base at V and 9 bases at J, with 13 bases in the middle. The CDR3 is made up of 14 amino acids. The germline V gene encodes CDR1 SGHAT and CDR2 FQNNGV. The CDR3 region is CASSLVGPLGEQFF. The DNA of the CDR3 is TGTGCCAGCAGCTTAGTGGGGCCCTTGGGTGAGCAGTTCTTC.

This clonotype was found many times. This chain joins TRBV9 and TRBJ2-7; D gene uncertain. This CDR3 comprises 14 residues. Trimming left V 0 bases short and J 5 bases short, with 12 bases between. Germline V lookup: CDR1 SGDLS, CDR2 YYNGEE. CDR3 nucleotide sequence: TGTGCCAGCAGCGTAGCCGGTTCCTGGGACGAGCAGTACTTC. This encodes CASSVAGSWDEQYF.

The sample holds many counts of this clonotype. The chain employs TRBV29-1 and TRBJ2-1; D not certain. The CDR3 spans 12 residues. Germline V gene lookup returns CDR1 SQVTM and CDR2 ANQGSEA. The V end was cut by 4 bases, the J end by 0 bases, with 4 bases between. Written as DNA, the CDR3 is TGCAGCGTTGGAGACTCCTACAATGAGCAGTTCTTC. Translating gives CSVGDSYNEQFF.

This clonotype appeared once. At one boundary the junction diverges from the germline segment, which might be a read error. V is TRBV3-1 and J is TRBJ2-2; D is ambiguous. CDR3 length: 14 amino acids. Germline CDR1 and CDR2: LGHDT and YNNKEL (reference sequence). DNA of the CDR3: TGTGGCAGCAGCCCGGCCCTGAACACCGGGGAGCTGTTTTTT. Residues: CGSSPALNTGELFF.

This clonotype was recorded a few times. V usage is TRBV3-1 and J usage is TRBJ1-4; 7 bases are shared with TRBD1. The CDR3 has 14 residues. Trimming took 6 bases from V and 7 from J; bases not matched to a gene: 8. The germline V gene encodes CDR1 LGHDT and CDR2 YNNKEL (reference sequence). CDR3: CASRRQGGTEKLFF. CDR3 coding DNA: TGTGCCAGCAGGCGACAGGGAGGGACTGAAAAACTGTTTTTT.

Remarks on this clonotype: A much larger clone lies one base from this, so it may be a read error. The chain employs TRBV4-3 and TRBJ2-3, with TRBD2 matching over 9 bases. The germline gives CDR1 LGHNA, CDR2 YSLEER. The CDR3 covers 16 residues. The V gene end was trimmed by 2 bases and the J gene end by 7 bases; junction bases not matched to a gene: 10. The CDR3 loop is CASSQQRGLAANTQYF. The CDR3 DNA sequence: TGCGCCAGCAGCCAACAACGGGGACTAGCCGCAAATACGCAGTATTTT.

This clonotype occurred many times. The chain joins TRBV12-3 or TRBV12-4 to TRBJ2-3; TRBD2 matches 14 bases. Germline trimming cut 5 bases from V and 5 bases from J; bases unmatched to any gene: 9. This CDR3 spans 17 amino acids. CDR3 sequence reads: CASSIRLAGGPGDTQYF. CDR3 DNA sequence: TGTGCCAGCAGTATACGACTAGCGGGAGGGCCAGGAGATACGCAGTATTTT.

This chain joins TRBV4-2 and TRBJ2-1; D not certain. The length of the CDR3 is 12 residues. Germline V gene lookup returns CDR1 LGHNA and CDR2 YNFKEQ. V lost 0 bases, J lost 8 bases, and 5 bases lay in between. CDR3: CASSQDMDEQFF. The CDR3 coding sequence is TGTGCCAGCAGCCAAGATATGGATGAGCAGTTCTTC.

The J gene is TRBJ2-3, the V gene TRBV7-8; maybe TRBD1 (6 bases). CDR1 and CDR2 (germline): SGHVS, FQNEAQ. This CDR3 contains 15 residues. V was cut by 2 bases and J by 2 bases, with 11 bases left in between. CDR3 sequence: CASSLPDRYTDTQYF. Here the CDR3 DNA reads TGTGCCAGCAGCTTACCCGACAGGTACACAGATACGCAGTATTTT.

The rearrangement joins TRBV4-1 to TRBJ2-7; 7 positions agree with TRBD1. The ends lost 4 bases at V and 3 bases at J; junction bases unmatched: 6. The CDR3 length is 14 residues. Germline lookup yields CDR1 MGHRA and CDR2 YSYEKL. The CDR3 DNA reads as TGCGCCAGCAGCCTCCCGACAGGGAACTACGAGCAGTACTTC. Residues: CASSLPTGNYEQYF.

The V gene is TRBV20-1, the J gene TRBJ1-5, with TRBD1 as a possible D gene (5 bases). Trimming removed 3 bases at V and 5 bases at J, with 14 bases between. Germline V gene sequence: CDR1 DFQATT, CDR2 SNEGSKA (reference sequence). This CDR3 spans 14 amino acids. CDR3 sequence: CSASSNRRDQPQHF. In DNA form, the CDR3 reads TGCAGTGCTAGCTCTAACAGGCGAGATCAGCCCCAGCATTTT.

The chain recombines TRBV5-1 with TRBJ2-5; 8 bases fit TRBD2. The CDR3 loop spans 20 amino acids. The ends lost 4 bases at V and 3 bases at J; junction bases unmatched: 23. In germline, CDR1 is SGHRS, CDR2 YFSETQ. The CDR3 nucleotides are TGCGCCAGCAGCGCAGCTTCGACGTCTAGCGGGCCCTTATTAAAAGAGACCCAGTACTTC. Translated: CASSAASTSSGPLLKETQYF.

In nucleotides, the CDR3 is TGTGCCAGCAGCCAAGATAAGGGAACCGACGAGCAGTACTTC. Translated: CASSQDKGTDEQYF. The V and J genes are TRBV3-1 and TRBJ2-7; D call uncertain. This CDR3 region has 14 residues. CDR1 is LGHDT, CDR2 YNNKEL, per germline (reference sequence). The germline V and J ends were trimmed by 0 bases and 5 bases, with 11 bases remaining between them.

This chain connects TRBV7-9 to TRBJ2-2, with D uncertain. Trimming took 7 bases from V and 6 from J, leaving 15 bases between them. This CDR3 has 14 amino acids. Germline-derived CDR1 and CDR2 are SEHNR and FQNEAQ (reference sequence). DNA for the CDR3: TGTGCCAGCAACCGCGCAGCTGGGGCCGGGGAGCTGTTTTTT. It is translated as CASNRAAGAGELFF.

This clonotype appeared a few times. The gene calls are TRBV11-2 and TRBJ2-7; 15 bases are shared with TRBD2. Trimming removed 2 bases from V and 6 bases from J; junction bases left unmatched: 11. The CDR3 contains 18 residues. Germline CDR1 and CDR2: SGHAT and FQNNGV. The CDR3 bases are TGTGCCAGCAGCTTACTCGCGATTACGGGACTAGCGGGAGGCGAGCAGTACTTC. It specifies CASSLLAITGLAGGEQYF.

This clonotype appeared once. CDR3 loop: CASNGLGPRENIQYF. The CDR3 DNA reads TGTGCCAGCAATGGATTGGGCCCTCGCGAAAACATTCAGTACTTC. The chain uses TRBV28 and TRBJ2-4; D is unclear. V was trimmed by 7 bases and J by 5 bases, leaving 18 bases between them. This CDR3 is built from 15 residues. Germline CDR1 MDHEN, CDR2 SYDVKM.

In its sample, this clonotype was seen a few times. The CDR3: CASSWTRQRNTGELFF. The CDR3 coding sequence is TGCGCCAGCAGCTGGACAAGACAGAGAAACACCGGGGAGCTGTTTTTT. The chain carries TRBV5-1 and TRBJ2-2; D is possibly TRBD1 (5 bases). Germline-derived CDR1 and CDR2 are SGHRS and YFSETQ. CDR3 size: 16 residues. V gave up 3 bases and J gave up 2 bases, with 14 bases separating them. The entire variable domain, with the rest obtained from reference TRBV5-1 and TRBJ2-2, is as follows: KAGVTQTPRYLIKTRGQQVTLSCSPISGHRSVSWYQQTPGQGLQFLFEYFSETQRNKGNFPGRFSGRQFSNSRSEMNVSTLELGDSALYLCASSWTRQRNTGELFFGEGSRLTVL.

Of note for this clonotype: Mismatch with germline at one junction end may stem from a read error. This chain links TRBV20-1 with TRBJ2-1, with 9 bases aligning to TRBD2. CDR1 is DFQATT and CDR2 is SNEGSKA in the germline V gene (reference sequence). The CDR3 runs 13 residues. CDR3 DNA sequence: TGCAGTGCTAGAGCCGGCGGGAGGGGTGAGCCGTTCTTC. Amino acids: CSARAGGRGEPFF.

The chain carries TRBV12-3 or TRBV12-4 and TRBJ2-1, with 7 nucleotides matching TRBD1. V lost 3 bases, J lost 7 bases, and 9 bases stayed unmatched. The CDR3 is 15 amino acids. The CDR3: CASSFRQGRRNEQFF. In nucleotides, the CDR3 is TGTGCCAGCAGTTTCCGACAGGGAAGACGGAATGAGCAGTTCTTC.

This clonotype was recorded only once. The chain joins TRBV7-7 to TRBJ2-2; 7 positions agree with TRBD2. CDR1 SSHAT and CDR2 FNYEAQ come from the germline V gene (reference sequence). The CDR3 covers 16 residues. V dropped 7 bases and J dropped 7; count of bases not matched to a gene: 15. The CDR3 nucleotides are TGTGCCAGCACAAACTCTAGGGGAGGGCGCGGCGGGGAGCTGTTTTTT. It yields the protein CASTNSRGGRGGELFF.

Many counts were recorded for this clonotype. The V and J genes are TRBV7-2 and TRBJ2-7; D assignment may be TRBD1 or TRBD2 (5 bases each). From germline, CDR1 is SGHTA and CDR2 FQGNSA. The CDR3 length is 13 residues. Trimming pared 0 bases from V and 3 bases from J, leaving 6 bases between. The CDR3 DNA sequence: TGTGCCAGCAGCTTAGCGAGGGGCTACGAGCAGTACTTC. Its protein product is CASSLARGYEQYF.

This clonotype was observed at least ten times. The V and J genes are TRBV27 and TRBJ2-2; the match to TRBD2 covers 12 bases. V shed 5 bases and J 0 bases; nucleotides not matched to a gene: 7. CDR1 is MNHEY and CDR2 is SMNVEV in the germline V gene (reference sequence). This CDR3 has 18 residues. The CDR3 bases are TGTGCCAGCAGTCCGCGGACTAGCGGGATCTCGAACACCGGGGAGCTGTTTTTT. It is translated as CASSPRTSGISNTGELFF.

This chain connects TRBV27 to TRBJ2-7; tentatively, D is TRBD1 or TRBD2 (5 bases each). Germline values: CDR1 MNHEY, CDR2 SMNVEV (reference sequence). The CDR3 totals 16 residues. V was clipped by 10 bases and J by 0 bases, with 22 bases between them. CDR3 loop: CATRRPGTFISYEQYF. The CDR3 DNA sequence: TGTGCCACGAGACGACCCGGGACCTTTATCTCCTACGAGCAGTACTTC.

V and J are TRBV5-1 and TRBJ1-1; D is undetermined. Germline CDR1 and CDR2: SGHRS and YFSETQ. The CDR3 has 12 residues. V dropped 2 bases and J dropped 2 bases, with 4 bases sitting between them. Written as DNA, the CDR3 is TGCGCCAGCAGCTTAGCAAACACTGAAGCTTTCTTT. Translated: CASSLANTEAFF.